The 12 T cell receptor beta chains below were found in one sample sequenced in a study of shared clonotypes between healthy human individuals. Clones were sequenced by immunoSEQ multiplex PCR, and TCRdb holds only the in-frame ones, with some missing. This table has roughly 2,500,000 clones, 80% to 95% appearing once. Material: naive CD4+ T cells from PBMCs. Subset of the sample: CD45RA+ positively selected. These receptors were obtained from a man between 18 and 35 years old in good health. Some clones in this sample may be carry-over from other donors' samples.

This chain uses TRBV5-4 with TRBJ2-1; a possible D gene is TRBD2 (6 bases). The V end was cut by 0 bases, the J end by 9 bases, with 16 bases between. The CDR3 is made up of 15 amino acids. Germline CDR1 reads SGHNT; CDR2 reads YYREEE (reference sequence). The CDR3 DNA is TGTGCCAGCAGCTTGGGGGGTGCCCTAGCGAGTGAGCAGTTCTTC. Amino acid sequence: CASSLGGALASEQFF.

The rearrangement links TRBV7-9 to TRBJ2-3, with D uncertain. Between the trimmed V and J ends, which lost 5 bases and 5 bases, there was a span of 14 bases. In germline, CDR1 is SEHNR, CDR2 FQNEAQ (reference sequence). This CDR3 spans 14 amino acids. CDR3 DNA sequence: TGTGCCAGCAGCCTGACCCAGGTAGTAGATACGCAGTATTTT. Encoded protein: CASSLTQVVDTQYF.

The gene calls are TRBV5-4 and TRBJ2-3; 8 bases are a match to TRBD2. CDR3 size: 18 residues. V trimming: 4 bases; J trimming: 1 base; junction bases outside the gene matches: 14. CDR1 is SGHNT, CDR2 YYREEE, per germline (reference sequence). Written as DNA, the CDR3 is TGTGCCAGCAGCAAGGGGGGGCGGCGGGAGGCGGGCACAGATACGCAGTATTTT. Translating gives CASSKGGRREAGTDTQYF.

The chain carries TRBV7-8 and TRBJ1-2, with 9 bases lining up with TRBD1. The CDR3 is 14 residues long. The ends lost 5 bases at V and 6 bases at J; junction bases unmatched: 7. The germline gives CDR1 SGHVS, CDR2 FQNEAQ. This chain's CDR3 is CASSPGQGQDGYTF. CDR3 nucleotide sequence: TGTGCCAGCAGCCCGGGACAGGGACAGGATGGCTACACCTTC. Complete variable domain (other parts from reference TRBV7-8 and TRBJ1-2): GAGVSQSPRYKVAKRGQDVALRCDPISGHVSLFWYQQALGQGPEFLTYFQNEAQLDKSGLPSDRFFAERPEGSVSTLKIQRTQQEDSAVYLCASSPGQGQDGYTFGSGTRLTVV.

This clone occurred once. The chain combines TRBV29-1 with TRBJ2-3; D unclear. CDR1 and CDR2 from the germline V gene are SQVTM and ANQGSEA. V was shortened by 7 bases and J by 1 base, with 9 bases between the two germline ends. This CDR3 is built from 12 residues. CDR3 in amino acids: CSAGVGTDTQYF. The CDR3 coding sequence is TGCAGCGCCGGAGTTGGCACAGATACGCAGTATTTT.

V is TRBV15 and J is TRBJ1-5; the D is unclear. Germline lookup yields CDR1 LNHNV and CDR2 YYDKDF (reference sequence). CDR3 length: 19 amino acids. The V gene lost 0 bases and the J gene lost 1 base, with 19 bases spanning the gap. The DNA for the CDR3 is TGTGCCACCAGCAGAGATCAGTCGCCAAAGACTGGAAGCAATCAGCCCCAGCATTTT. As protein: CATSRDQSPKTGSNQPQHF.

J is TRBJ1-2 and V is TRBV5-1; no reliable D call. CDR1 is SGHRS and CDR2 is YFSETQ in the germline V gene. The V end lost 0 bases, the J end lost 6 bases, and 9 bases lay between the germline ends. The CDR3 runs to 13 residues. This CDR3 is CASSLVPEDGYTF. The CDR3 DNA sequence: TGCGCCAGCAGCTTGGTGCCCGAAGATGGCTACACCTTC.

The chain has TRBV5-1 and TRBJ1-1; no reliable D call. Germline CDR1 is SGHRS and CDR2 is YFSETQ. V gave up 2 bases and J gave up 1 base, with 6 bases separating them. The CDR3 loop spans 13 amino acids. This chain's CDR3 is CASSFHENTEAFF. CDR3 coding DNA: TGCGCCAGCAGCTTCCATGAGAACACTGAAGCTTTCTTT. The full variable domain, completed using reference TRBV5-1 and TRBJ1-1, is KAGVTQTPRYLIKTRGQQVTLSCSPISGHRSVSWYQQTPGQGLQFLFEYFSETQRNKGNFPGRFSGRQFSNSRSEMNVSTLELGDSALYLCASSFHENTEAFFGQGTRLTVV.

This clone was picked up one time. The CDR3 region is CASSLNGGTGPEKLFF. The CDR3 DNA reads TGTGCCAGCAGCCTCAATGGCGGGACAGGGCCTGAAAAACTGTTTTTT. This sequence joins TRBV5-8 and TRBJ1-4, with TRBD1 identical over 9 bases. This CDR3 contains 16 residues. Germline trimming cut 4 bases from V and 7 bases from J; bases unmatched to any gene: 11. The germline CDR1 and CDR2 sequences are SGHTS and YDEGEE.

V and J are TRBV6-1 and TRBJ2-2; D uncertain. The CDR3 spans 15 residues. The ends were cut back, 5 bases at V and 3 bases at J, with 13 bases in the middle. Germline loops: CDR1 MNHNS, CDR2 SASEGT. The CDR3 DNA reads TGTGCCAGCAGTTTGAGACAAGTAGACACCGGGGAGCTGTTTTTT. It specifies CASSLRQVDTGELFF.

This chain uses TRBV28 with TRBJ1-1; D call uncertain. This CDR3 has 13 amino acids. Germline assignment: CDR1 MDHEN and CDR2 SYDVKM. Trimming removed 7 bases at V and 1 base at J, with 10 bases between. This CDR3 reads CASNGRWNTEAFF. Written as DNA, the CDR3 is TGTGCCAGCAACGGGAGGTGGAACACTGAAGCTTTCTTT.

The chain joins TRBV7-2 to TRBJ2-7, with a weak D call TRBD1 (6 bases). Germline values: CDR1 SGHTA, CDR2 FQGNSA. The CDR3 contains 14 residues. Between the trimmed V and J ends, which lost 5 bases and 2 bases, there was a span of 13 bases. CDR3 loop: CASSPAGAAYEQYF. DNA for the CDR3: TGTGCCAGCAGCCCTGCAGGGGCCGCCTACGAGCAGTACTTC.